One sample yielded the 21 T cell receptor beta chains listed below, sequenced in a study of blood T cells in healthy people across ages. A J-beta primer mix and a sample-barcoded 5' primer were used in a second PCR of roughly 6 to 11 cycles. TCRdb reanalysed the 5' RACE reads using MiXCR and keeps one entry per CDR3 protein. The table shows fewer than 2 million distinct CDR3 sequences, with around 42% occurring only once. The material sequenced was blood. Source of these receptors: a human donor in good health.

This chain joins TRBV6-2 or TRBV6-3 and TRBJ2-1, with TRBD1 matching 9 bases. CDR1 is MNHEY, CDR2 SVGEGT, per germline. The CDR3 runs 15 residues. Trimming removed 6 bases from V and 8 bases from J; junction bases left unmatched: 11. CDR3 coding DNA: TGTGCCAGCAGCTCCCTAGGGACAGGGCTTCATGAGCAGTTCTTC. This translates into CASSSLGTGLHEQFF.

There are many counts of this clonotype. The chain carries TRBV6-6 and TRBJ1-6; D ambiguous. Germline V gives CDR1 MNHNY, CDR2 SVGAGI (reference sequence). Trimming shortened V by 8 bases and J by 5 bases, and 7 bases separated the two germline ends. This CDR3 contains 12 residues. The CDR3 bases are TGTGCCAGCCGGGGTAATAATTCACCCCTCCACTTT. Translating it yields CASRGNNSPLHF.

The J gene is TRBJ2-3, the V gene TRBV20-1; D possibly matches TRBD1 or TRBD2 (5 bases each). CDR1 is DFQATT and CDR2 is SNEGSKA in the germline V gene (reference sequence). The CDR3 length is 8 residues. The chain's CDR3 is CSPGPLYF. The CDR3, as DNA: TGCAGCCCGGGACCTCTGTATTTT.

This chain links TRBV20-1 with TRBJ1-2; 8 nucleotides line up with TRBD1. V was pared by 8 bases and J by 4 bases, with 12 bases of the junction left unmatched. CDR1 is DFQATT and CDR2 is SNEGSKA in the germline V gene (reference sequence). CDR3 length: 14 amino acids. This CDR3 is CSTLVRDRPYGYTF. Written as DNA, the CDR3 is TGCAGTACTTTAGTCCGGGACAGGCCCTATGGCTACACCTTC.

V is TRBV28 and J is TRBJ2-7, with TRBD2 matching 16 bases. Germline CDR1 reads MDHEN; CDR2 reads SYDVKM. The length of the CDR3 is 18 residues. V lost 6 bases, J lost 0 bases, and 8 bases stayed unmatched. CDR3 sequence reads: CASSPPGLAGGSSYEQYF. Here the CDR3 DNA reads TGTGCCAGCAGCCCCCCGGGACTAGCGGGGGGGAGCTCCTACGAGCAGTACTTC.

This clonotype was seen a handful of times. DNA for the CDR3: TGCGCCAGCAGCCCCGGACTAGCGGGGACGGAGGAGCAGTACTTC. Protein sequence: CASSPGLAGTEEQYF. The rearrangement links TRBV5-1 to TRBJ2-7, with 12 positions matching TRBD2. Germline V lookup: CDR1 SGHRS, CDR2 YFSETQ. This CDR3 region has 15 residues. With V trimmed by 4 bases and J by 7 bases, 9 bases remained unmatched.

The chain uses TRBV30 and TRBJ1-1; D may be TRBD1 (5 bases). Per the germline V gene, CDR1 is GTSNPN and CDR2 is SVGIG (reference sequence). This CDR3 spans 14 amino acids. Trimming took off 3 bases at V and 4 bases at J, with 15 bases between the two ends. This CDR3 is CAWRDNEGGTEAFF. CDR3 DNA: TGTGCCTGGAGGGACAACGAGGGCGGCACTGAAGCTTTCTTT.

This clonotype was detected only a few times. The chain links TRBV6-6 to TRBJ1-1; 8 nucleotides agree with TRBD1. The CDR3 runs to 15 residues. Per the germline V gene, CDR1 is MNHNY and CDR2 is SVGAGI (reference sequence). V shed 0 bases, J shed 5 bases, and the junction held 5 bases outside the gene matches. For the CDR3, the DNA is TGTGCCAGCAGTTACTCGGAGACAGGGGTTACTGAAGCTTTCTTT. This gives the protein CASSYSETGVTEAFF.

This chain connects TRBV7-9 to TRBJ2-7; D perhaps matches TRBD1 (6 bases). CDR3 length: 14 amino acids. Trimming pared 2 bases from V and 5 bases from J, leaving 13 bases between. Germline lookup yields CDR1 SEHNR and CDR2 FQNEAQ (reference sequence). The CDR3: CASSLTSRGNEQYF. As DNA, the CDR3 is TGTGCCAGCAGCTTAACAAGCAGGGGAAACGAGCAGTACTTC.

J is TRBJ1-2 and V is TRBV5-5; no definite D call. Germline loops: CDR1 SGHKS, CDR2 YYEKEE (reference sequence). The CDR3 is made up of 15 amino acids. The V and J ends lost 1 base and 0 bases respectively, with 10 bases between them. As DNA, the CDR3 is TGTGCCAGCAGCTTGTCAGGAGAAACTAACTATGGCTACACCTTC. Protein sequence: CASSLSGETNYGYTF.

The chain employs TRBV20-1 and TRBJ2-5; 10 positions agree with TRBD2. The J segment lost 2 bases and the V segment lost 0 bases, leaving 12 bases of the junction unmatched. From germline, CDR1 is DFQATT and CDR2 SNEGSKA (reference sequence). The CDR3 is made up of 18 amino acids. The CDR3 DNA sequence: TGCAGTGCTAGAGATCTTCCTAGCGGGGGCCCGGAGCAAGAGACCCAGTACTTC. It encodes CSARDLPSGGPEQETQYF.

This clonotype has a handful of counts. This sequence joins TRBV20-1 and TRBJ2-1; D is tentatively TRBD1 or TRBD2 (6 bases each). The V end was cut by 1 base, the J end by 3 bases, with 13 bases between. CDR1 is DFQATT and CDR2 is SNEGSKA in the germline V gene (reference sequence). The CDR3 length is 15 residues. CDR3 protein: CSARVRGTHYNEQFF. CDR3 DNA: TGCAGTGCTAGAGTCCGGGGGACACACTACAATGAGCAGTTCTTC.

This chain connects TRBV4-1 to TRBJ2-1, with D unresolved. Looked up from germline, CDR1 is MGHRA and CDR2 is YSYEKL. The CDR3 length is 14 residues. The V end was cut by 5 bases, the J end by 7 bases, with 15 bases between. Here the CDR3 reads CASSLEGVGNEQFF. For the CDR3, the DNA is TGCGCCAGCAGCTTAGAAGGAGTAGGGAATGAGCAGTTCTTC.

The CDR3 coding sequence is TGTGCCAGCAGTGATTCCGACAGGGCTACTAACTATGGCTACACCTTC. Amino acid sequence: CASSDSDRATNYGYTF. The V gene is TRBV25-1, the J gene TRBJ1-2, with TRBD1 identical over 7 bases. There are 16 residues in the CDR3. The germline V gene encodes CDR1 MGHDK and CDR2 SYGVNS. Trimming took 3 bases from V and 0 from J; bases not matched to a gene: 7.

V usage is TRBV4-1 and J usage is TRBJ2-7; 9 bases map to TRBD2. The CDR3 sequence is 17 residues long. V lost 1 base to trimming and J lost 4 bases; unmatched junction nucleotides: 11. The germline V gene encodes CDR1 MGHRA and CDR2 YSYEKL. Here the CDR3 DNA reads TGCGCCAGCAGCCAAGGCCACCTGGCGGGGGGGAAATACGAGCAGTACTTC. The encoded protein is CASSQGHLAGGKYEQYF.

The genes are TRBV10-3 and TRBJ1-2; 8 bases fit TRBD1. Germline V gene data show CDR1 as ENHRY and CDR2 as SYGVKD. The junction had 5 bases not matched to a gene; V was cut back by 2 bases and J by 3 bases. This CDR3 contains 15 residues. CDR3 sequence: CAISEGQGADYGYTF. DNA for the CDR3: TGTGCCATCAGTGAGGGCCAGGGGGCGGACTATGGCTACACCTTC.

Only a few counts were recorded for this clonotype. The rearrangement links TRBV21-1 to TRBJ2-3; TRBD1 is the table's D call and was not checked against the DNA. TRBV21-1 is given as a pseudogene. The length of the CDR3 is 15 residues. DNA of the CDR3: TGTGCCAGCAGCAAGTCTTGGGGGATAACAGATACGCAGTATTTT. It specifies CASSKSWGITDTQYF.

This clonotype was observed a handful of times. This chain connects TRBV7-2 to TRBJ1-4; D uncertain. Per germline, CDR1 SGHTA and CDR2 FQGNSA. Trimming took 3 bases from V and 1 from J, leaving 6 bases between them. The CDR3 has 14 residues. DNA for the CDR3: TGTGCCAGCAGCTTTGTAGGAACTAATGAAAAACTGTTTTTT. Protein product: CASSFVGTNEKLFF.

This clonotype occurred a few times. The rearrangement uses TRBV14 and TRBJ2-5; the match to TRBD1 covers 10 bases. Trimming at V came to 5 bases and at J to 8 bases, leaving 5 bases not matched to a gene. CDR1 SGHDN and CDR2 FVKESK come from the germline V gene. The length of the CDR3 is 13 residues. Here the CDR3 DNA reads TGTGCCAGCAGCGGGACAGGGGCCAGCACCCAGTACTTC. Residues: CASSGTGASTQYF.

The chain recombines TRBV5-6 with TRBJ1-1, with TRBD1 matching over 10 bases. CDR1 and CDR2 from the germline V gene are SGHDT and YYEEEE. The CDR3 contains 14 residues. After removal of 4 bases from V and 11 bases from J, the junction contained 11 bases not matched to a gene. The CDR3, as DNA: TGTGCCAGCAGCCTCGCGACGGGACAGGGGTCCGCTTTCTTT. Translating gives CASSLATGQGSAFF.

The genes are TRBV12-3 or TRBV12-4 and TRBJ2-7; D possibly matches TRBD1 or TRBD2 (5 bases each). CDR3 length: 15 amino acids. V lost 5 bases and J lost 2, with 16 bases in between. The CDR3, as DNA: TGTGCCAGCAGTAGGAACCGGGACCAAACCTACGAGCAGTACTTC. Amino acid sequence: CASSRNRDQTYEQYF.